Given below is one TCR beta chain in context. Its antigen remains unknown. The germline V gene has CDR1 LNHDA and CDR2 SQIVND (reference sequence). V dropped 5 bases and J dropped 7 bases, with 9 bases sitting between them. The CDR3 totals 12 residues. The data were taken from a study of siplizumab effects on memory and regulatory T cells. Using immunoSEQ multiplex PCR, the repertoire was profiled, and TCRdb retains in-frame clones only, with some absent. The sample has 100,000 to 120,000 clones; roughly 91% are singletons. The study, taken as a whole, reports: Unstimulated naive T cells seemed to show more diversity than memory cells did, and they also seemed to be among the major contributors to the alloresponse. Mappable alloreactive CD4+ clones averaged approximately 62% Treg-derived with siplizumab versus roughly 30% in controls. There was no confirmation of the suppressive function of proliferating Tregs from siplizumab cultures.

Source material: CD4+ T cells sorted from blood. The gene calls are TRBV19 and TRBJ1-3; D gene uncertain. The sequence was obtained from a human donor in good health. CDR3 nucleotides: TGTGCCAGTAGTTTGCAACGGAACACCATATATTTT. The encoded protein is CASSLQRNTIYF.